This T cell receptor (beta chain) was sequenced in a study of blood T cell repertoires in COVID-19. In the study's own analysis: The assay estimated nucleated cells by amplifying reference gene primers. Assay: immunoSEQ multiplex PCR; the TCRdb copy retains only in-frame clones and omits some. V, J and clone size are those of that table, while D and trimming were read from the DNA. The sample has about 77,000 clones, roughly 80% seen once. The CDR3 extends over 16 amino acids. Germline CDR1 SGHRS, CDR2 YFSETQ. The V end lost 6 bases, the J end lost 5 bases, and 23 bases lay between the germline ends. The receptor was isolated from a woman between 70 and 85 years old with acute or convalescent COVID-19. V is TRBV5-1 and J is TRBJ2-5; D perhaps matches TRBD2 (6 bases). Source material: peripheral blood. CDR3 loop: CASTHGTDGTRETQYF. The CDR3 coding sequence is TGCGCCAGCACCCATGGGACTGACGGTACACGGGAGACCCAGTACTTC.